The clone carrying this TCR beta chain was counted between two and nine times. Its target is unknown. The data belong to a study of OX40 agonist ivuxolimab in advanced cancers. Study observations and caveats: Fewer expanded clones were found on average in CD4+ than in CD8+ T cells. At 0.1-3.0 mg/kg, partial responders had clonal expansion among the lowest observed.

Libraries were prepared by immunoSEQ multiplex PCR; TCRdb keeps only in-frame clonotypes and omits some of them. The sample consists of tens of thousands of clones, approximately 94% of them appearing once. Germline lookup yields CDR1 SGHDT and CDR2 YYEEEE. With 3 bases removed from V and 7 bases from J, the gap between germline ends came to 16 bases. The CDR3 loop spans 15 amino acids. The sequence derives from an adult with an advanced solid tumor such as melanoma, head and neck, liver or kidney cancer. The starting material was CD4+ or CD8+ T cells sorted from blood, obtained in a trial of the OX40 agonist ivuxolimab. The chain has TRBV5-6 and TRBJ1-4, with D perhaps matching TRBD1 (6 bases). This chain's CDR3 is CASSSEGRGVEKLFF. In DNA, the CDR3 is TGTGCCAGCAGCTCGGAGGGCAGGGGTGTTGAAAAACTGTTTTTT.